This TCR beta chain was found in a study of T cell repertoires in cytomegalovirus infection. Study findings and constraints: The ex vivo response was dominated by HLA-C-restricted CMV-specific TCR beta clonotypes.

TCRdb called the reads again in MiXCR, with one record for every CDR3 protein. The sample records about 920,000 distinct CDR3 sequences, more than 25% being singletons. Note on this clonotype: Its matching antigen is unknown.

Between the trimmed V and J ends, which lost 1 base and 8 bases, there was a span of 17 bases. Looked up from germline, CDR1 is PRHDT and CDR2 is FYEKMQ (reference sequence). The CDR3 sequence is 15 residues long. The sequencing here drew on cultured CD8+ T cells from PBMCs, taken from culture after CMV antigen stimulation. The chain joins TRBV13 to TRBJ1-2, with D unresolved. The source of this sequence is a human donor in good health (CMV status not recorded). Some clones in this sample may be carry-over from other donors' samples. Here the CDR3 DNA reads TGTGCCAGCAGCTTAGAGGAGGACCCCTTGACGGGCTACACCTTC. Encoded protein: CASSLEEDPLTGYTF.